These 24 T cell receptor beta chains were sequenced from one sample in a study of brain T cells in children with intractable seizures. Assay used: immunoSEQ multiplex PCR; TCRdb lists only in-frame clones, some missing. The table records approximately 60,000 clones, roughly 95% of them present only once. This sample comprised peripheral blood, obtained at surgery. The receptors come from a boy in the first two years of life with focal cortical dysplasia and intractable seizures.

This clone was observed once. The CDR3 is CASSRGVGQGAHEQFF. The CDR3 nucleotides are TGTGCCAGCAGCCGTGGAGTCGGACAGGGGGCCCATGAGCAGTTCTTC. The V gene is TRBV3-1 (or the pseudogene TRBV3-2), the J gene TRBJ2-1; 11 bases are shared with TRBD1. Germline V gene lookup returns CDR1 LGHDT and CDR2 YNNKEL (reference sequence). The CDR3 covers 16 residues. J lost 8 bases, V lost 4 bases, and 10 bases had no gene match.

V gene TRBV7-9 combines with J gene TRBJ2-4; D not resolved. The CDR3 loop spans 16 amino acids. V shed 2 bases and J shed 0 bases, with 11 bases lying between them. Germline V lookup: CDR1 SEHNR, CDR2 FQNEAQ (reference sequence). CDR3 amino acids: CASSLNGRLAKNIQYF. The CDR3 nucleotides read TGTGCCAGCAGCTTAAATGGGCGGTTAGCCAAAAACATTCAGTACTTC.

V usage is TRBV29-1 and J usage is TRBJ2-2; TRBD2 might be the D (5 bases). This CDR3 has 12 amino acids. Germline CDR1 SQVTM, CDR2 ANQGSEA. V dropped 6 bases and J dropped 4 bases, with 9 bases sitting between them. The CDR3 coding sequence is TGCAGCGTCGGCCGGGGCACCGGGGAGCTGTTTTTT. This codes for CSVGRGTGELFF.

The chain couples TRBV4-3 to TRBJ1-1; D gene uncertain. The length of the CDR3 is 15 residues. Per germline, CDR1 LGHNA and CDR2 YSLEER. Trimming pared 1 base from V and 7 bases from J, leaving 16 bases between. Here the CDR3 DNA reads TGCGCCAGCAGCCAAGGGTTTGAAACAACGAATGAAGCTTTCTTT. Translation: CASSQGFETTNEAFF.

V and J are TRBV7-2 and TRBJ1-1; D possibly corresponds to TRBD1 (6 bases). The CDR3 sequence is 13 residues long. Germline CDR1 SGHTA, CDR2 FQGNSA. V dropped 0 bases and J dropped 10 bases, with 12 bases sitting between them. The chain's CDR3 is CASSLAGAALAFF. The CDR3 DNA reads TGTGCCAGCAGCTTAGCGGGGGCGGCTCTAGCTTTCTTT.

The rearrangement uses TRBV19 and TRBJ1-1, with D perhaps TRBD1 (5 bases). Per the germline V gene, CDR1 is LNHDA and CDR2 is SQIVND (reference sequence). The CDR3 sequence is 13 residues long. V shed 2 bases and J shed 4 bases, with 8 bases lying between them. The CDR3 DNA follows: TGTGCCAGTAGTATAAGGGGCCCCACTGAAGCTTTCTTT. Amino acid sequence: CASSIRGPTEAFF.

This clone was counted a single time. The V and J genes are TRBV5-4 and TRBJ2-2; the D call may be TRBD1 or TRBD2 (5 bases each). Looked up from germline, CDR1 is SGHNT and CDR2 is YYREEE (reference sequence). V lost 5 bases and J lost 2, with 10 bases in between. The CDR3 length is 14 residues. CDR3 in amino acids: CASRRGSNTGELFF. CDR3 in DNA: TGTGCCAGCAGACGGGGCTCCAACACCGGGGAGCTGTTTTTT.

V and J are TRBV6-1 and TRBJ1-5, with D unresolved. The CDR3 covers 16 residues. Germline V gene data show CDR1 as MNHNS and CDR2 as SASEGT. With 2 bases removed from V and 2 bases from J, the gap between germline ends came to 13 bases. The CDR3 sequence: CASSERQFIGNQPQHF. In nucleotides, the CDR3 is TGTGCCAGCAGTGAAAGGCAGTTTATAGGCAATCAGCCCCAGCATTTT.

V is TRBV6-1 and J is TRBJ2-6, with D possibly being TRBD1 (5 bases). This CDR3 is 16 amino acids long. Germline V lookup: CDR1 MNHNS, CDR2 SASEGT. Trimming left V 3 bases short and J 0 bases short, with 9 bases between. The CDR3 bases are TGTGCCAGCAGTGACCAGGGAAGCTCTGGGGCCAACGTCCTGACTTTC. It codes for CASSDQGSSGANVLTF.

CDR3 sequence: CASGSPSGSTEAFF. The CDR3 DNA reads as TGTGCCAGCGGATCACCCTCGGGGTCTACTGAAGCTTTCTTT. The J gene is TRBJ1-1, the V gene TRBV6-5; the D is unclear. Germline-derived CDR1 and CDR2 are MNHEY and SVGAGI. This CDR3 has 14 amino acids. Trimming stripped 8 bases from V and 5 bases from J, with 18 bases between.

The chain links TRBV6-5 to TRBJ1-1; no firm D call. The CDR3 is made up of 12 amino acids. In germline, CDR1 is MNHEY, CDR2 SVGAGI. V was trimmed by 5 bases and J by 11 bases, leaving 15 bases between them. CDR3 sequence (DNA): TGTGCCAGCAGTACCGATCGGACTCGGGCTTTCTTT. Translation: CASSTDRTRAFF.

The chain uses TRBV4-3 and TRBJ2-5, with TRBD2 as a possible D gene (5 bases). Trimming stripped 0 bases from V and 1 base from J, with 12 bases between. Germline V gene lookup returns CDR1 LGHNA and CDR2 YSLEER. This CDR3 is built from 16 residues. The CDR3 region is CASSQESRSGQETQYF. DNA for the CDR3: TGCGCCAGCAGCCAAGAGTCGCGGAGCGGCCAAGAGACCCAGTACTTC.

Here the CDR3 DNA reads TGTGCCACCAGCAGGAGCTTGGGTACGGGCTATGGCTACACCTTC. This translates into CATSRSLGTGYGYTF. V usage is TRBV15 and J usage is TRBJ1-2; no firm D call. The germline V gene has CDR1 LNHNV and CDR2 YYDKDF (reference sequence). The CDR3 covers 15 residues. V dropped 3 bases and J dropped 4 bases, with 15 bases sitting between them.

This rearrangement joins TRBV9 to TRBJ1-6, with TRBD1 matching over 7 bases. From germline, CDR1 is SGDLS and CDR2 YYNGEE. The V segment lost 0 bases and the J segment 10 bases; nucleotides outside the gene matches: 4. This CDR3 is built from 14 residues. In DNA form, the CDR3 reads TGTGCCAGCAGCGTAGGAGGGGGCCCATCACCCCTCCACTTT. It specifies CASSVGGGPSPLHF.

The gene calls are TRBV4-2 and TRBJ2-1, with 8 positions matching TRBD2. Losses at the gene ends were 0 bases for V and 15 bases for J; bases not matched to a gene: 16. Germline V gene sequence: CDR1 LGHNA, CDR2 YNFKEQ. The CDR3 has 16 residues. The chain's CDR3 is CASSQDHTGGSGRRFF. The CDR3 region has the DNA TGTGCCAGCAGCCAAGATCATACGGGAGGGTCCGGGCGCCGGTTCTTC.

The chain is built from TRBV6-2 or TRBV6-3 and TRBJ2-7; TRBD1 matches 12 bases. Trimming at V came to 5 bases and at J to 5 bases, leaving 16 bases not matched to a gene. The CDR3 spans 18 residues. Per the germline V gene, CDR1 is MNHEY and CDR2 is SVGEGT. Here the CDR3 DNA reads TGTGCCAGCAGTACGCGGATTATATCCGGGACAGGGGGCGACGAGCAGTACTTC. Protein product: CASSTRIISGTGGDEQYF.

The V and J genes are TRBV19 and TRBJ2-1, with a weak D call TRBD2 (5 bases). The germline V gene encodes CDR1 LNHDA and CDR2 SQIVND (reference sequence). The CDR3 loop spans 14 amino acids. V lost 3 bases and J lost 0, with 6 bases in between. The CDR3 coding sequence is TGTGCCAGTAGTATGGGGAGCTCCTACAATGAGCAGTTCTTC. Translation gives CASSMGSSYNEQFF.

The chain has TRBV2 and TRBJ2-1; 8 nucleotides agree with TRBD2. Germline values: CDR1 SNHLY, CDR2 FYNNEI. The CDR3 contains 15 residues. V gave up 6 bases and J gave up 5 bases; unmatched junction bases: 9. This CDR3 reads CASRTSAYLHNEQFF. CDR3 in DNA: TGTGCCAGCAGGACTAGCGCCTACCTCCACAATGAGCAGTTCTTC.

This CDR3 reads CAISEIAGHTDTQYF. The DNA of the CDR3 is TGTGCCATCAGTGAGATAGCGGGACACACAGATACGCAGTATTTT. The chain is built from TRBV10-3 and TRBJ2-3; 8 positions match TRBD2. The V gene end was trimmed by 2 bases and the J gene end by 2 bases; junction bases not matched to a gene: 3. Germline loops: CDR1 ENHRY, CDR2 SYGVKD. The CDR3 has 15 residues.

V gene TRBV11-2 combines with J gene TRBJ2-7; D not resolved. V was cut by 5 bases and J by 3 bases, with 11 bases left in between. The CDR3 totals 13 residues. In germline, CDR1 is SGHAT, CDR2 FQNNGV. The CDR3 bases are TGTGCCAGCAGCCCTGGCCCGGGCTACGAGCAGTACTTC. Protein sequence: CASSPGPGYEQYF.

This clone has more than one count but fewer than ten. V usage is TRBV19 and J usage is TRBJ1-5; tentatively, D is TRBD1 (5 bases). The CDR3 is 15 amino acids. Trimming cost V 6 bases and J 0 bases, with 12 bases left between them. The germline CDR1 and CDR2 sequences are LNHDA and SQIVND (reference sequence). The CDR3 DNA reads as TGTGCCAGTAGGCCCTTTCAGGGTAGCAATCAGCCCCAGCATTTT. This sequence encodes CASRPFQGSNQPQHF.

The chain carries TRBV15 and TRBJ2-3; D gene ambiguous. The length of the CDR3 is 17 residues. V dropped 1 base and J dropped 2 bases, with 16 bases sitting between them. From germline, CDR1 is LNHNV and CDR2 YYDKDF (reference sequence). CDR3 coding DNA: TGTGCCACCAGCAGAGGTCGAAGGAAGGAGTTCACAGATACGCAGTATTTT. It encodes CATSRGRRKEFTDTQYF.

V is TRBV19 and J is TRBJ1-1; D perhaps matches TRBD1 (6 bases). The CDR3 is 15 residues long. V was pared by 4 bases and J by 4 bases, with 16 bases between. Germline CDR1 and CDR2: LNHDA and SQIVND (reference sequence). CDR3 nucleotide sequence: TGTGCCAGTAGTACAGGAGGGGGACAAGTCACTGAAGCTTTCTTT. This sequence encodes CASSTGGGQVTEAFF. The whole variable domain, remainder taken from reference TRBV19 and TRBJ1-1, is DGGITQSPKYLFRKEGQNVTLSCEQNLNHDAMYWYRQDPGQGLRLIYYSQIVNDFQKGDIAEGYSVSREKKESFPLTVTSAQKNPTAFYLCASSTGGGQVTEAFFGQGTRLTVV.

The CDR3 protein is CASSHRTGLSYEQYF. The DNA of the CDR3 is TGTGCCAGCAGCCACAGGACAGGCCTATCCTACGAGCAGTACTTC. The genes are TRBV14 and TRBJ2-7; TRBD1 agrees at 7 bases. The CDR3 contains 15 residues. With V trimmed by 3 bases and J by 1 base, 6 bases remained unmatched. Germline lookup yields CDR1 SGHDN and CDR2 FVKESK.